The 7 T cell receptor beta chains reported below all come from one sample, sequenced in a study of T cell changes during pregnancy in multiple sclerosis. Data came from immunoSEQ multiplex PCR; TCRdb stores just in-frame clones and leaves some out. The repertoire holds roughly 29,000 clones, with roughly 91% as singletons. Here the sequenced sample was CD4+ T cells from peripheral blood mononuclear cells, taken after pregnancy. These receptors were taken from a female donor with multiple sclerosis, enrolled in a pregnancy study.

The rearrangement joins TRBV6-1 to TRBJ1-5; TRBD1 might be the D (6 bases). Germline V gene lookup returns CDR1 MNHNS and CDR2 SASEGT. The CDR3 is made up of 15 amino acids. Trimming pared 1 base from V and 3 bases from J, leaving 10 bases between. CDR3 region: CASSEGGQLNQPQHF. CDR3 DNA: TGTGCCAGCAGTGAAGGTGGACAGCTCAATCAGCCCCAGCATTTT.

The CDR3, as DNA: TGTGCCTGGGCGGTGGATACGCAGTATTTT. This codes for CAWAVDTQYF. This rearrangement joins TRBV30 to TRBJ2-3, with D uncertain. The germline V gene encodes CDR1 GTSNPN and CDR2 SVGIG (reference sequence). The CDR3 is 10 amino acids. The V end lost 5 bases, the J end lost 6 bases, and 6 bases lay between the germline ends.

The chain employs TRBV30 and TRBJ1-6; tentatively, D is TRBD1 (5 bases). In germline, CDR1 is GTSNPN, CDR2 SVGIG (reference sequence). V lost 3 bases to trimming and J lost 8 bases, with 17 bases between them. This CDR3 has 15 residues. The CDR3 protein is CAWRAPPGRDSPLHF. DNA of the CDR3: TGTGCCTGGAGGGCCCCCCCAGGGAGGGATTCACCCCTCCACTTT.

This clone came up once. The CDR3 reads CASSPHREVNTEAFF. In DNA, the CDR3 is TGTGCCAGCTCACCCCACCGGGAGGTGAACACTGAAGCTTTCTTT. The V gene is TRBV18, the J gene TRBJ1-1; D not resolved. The CDR3 loop spans 15 amino acids. Germline V lookup: CDR1 KGHSH, CDR2 LQKENI. V dropped 3 bases and J dropped 0 bases, with 11 bases sitting between them.

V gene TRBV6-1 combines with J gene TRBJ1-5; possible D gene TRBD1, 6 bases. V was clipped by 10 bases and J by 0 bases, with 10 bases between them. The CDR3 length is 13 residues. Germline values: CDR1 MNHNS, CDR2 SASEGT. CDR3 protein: CATGTFSNQPQHF. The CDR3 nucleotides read TGTGCCACCGGGACATTTAGCAATCAGCCCCAGCATTTT.

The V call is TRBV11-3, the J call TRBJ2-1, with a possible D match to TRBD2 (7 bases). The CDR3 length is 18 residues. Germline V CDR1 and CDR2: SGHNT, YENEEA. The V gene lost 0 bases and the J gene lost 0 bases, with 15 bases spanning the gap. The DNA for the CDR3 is TGTGCCAGCAGCTTAGAACAGGGCGGGAGTAGCTCCTACAATGAGCAGTTCTTC. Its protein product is CASSLEQGGSSSYNEQFF.

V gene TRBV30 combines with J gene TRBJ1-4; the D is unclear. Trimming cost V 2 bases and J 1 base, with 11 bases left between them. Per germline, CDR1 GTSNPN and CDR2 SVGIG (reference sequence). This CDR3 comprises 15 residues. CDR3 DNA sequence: TGTGCCTGGAGTCTTTACGAGGGAACTAATGAAAAACTGTTTTTT. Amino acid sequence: CAWSLYEGTNEKLFF.